This TCR beta chain is from a study of blood T cell repertoires in COVID-19. Sequenced by immunoSEQ multiplex PCR; TCRdb stores in-frame clones only, minus some. The sample has approximately 32,000 clones, about nine tenths seen once. From germline, CDR1 is SEHNR and CDR2 FQNEAQ (reference sequence). After removal of 2 bases from V and 5 bases from J, the junction contained 7 bases not matched to a gene. There are 15 residues in the CDR3. Sequencing was carried out using peripheral blood. The source is a man aged 55 to 70 with active COVID-19. The genes are TRBV7-9 and TRBJ1-2; TRBD1 matches 8 bases. CDR3 nucleotide sequence: TGTGCCAGCAGCTTAAGTGGACAGGGATTATATGGCTACACCTTC. As protein: CASSLSGQGLYGYTF.